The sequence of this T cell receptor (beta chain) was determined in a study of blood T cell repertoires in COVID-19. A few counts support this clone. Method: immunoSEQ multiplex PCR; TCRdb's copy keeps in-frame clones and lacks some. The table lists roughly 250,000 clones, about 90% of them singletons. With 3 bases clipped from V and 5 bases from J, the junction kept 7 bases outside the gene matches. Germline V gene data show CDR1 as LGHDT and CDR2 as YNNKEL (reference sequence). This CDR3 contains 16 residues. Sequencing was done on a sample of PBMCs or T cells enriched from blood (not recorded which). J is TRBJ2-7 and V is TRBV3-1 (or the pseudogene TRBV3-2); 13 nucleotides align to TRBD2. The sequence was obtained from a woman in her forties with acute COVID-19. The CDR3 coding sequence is TGTGCCAGCAGCCAGCAACTAGCGGGAGGGCCCCACGAGCAGTACTTC. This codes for CASSQQLAGGPHEQYF.